The sequence of this T cell receptor beta chain was determined in a study of T cell repertoires in cytomegalovirus infection. Overall study context: Matching HLA type and CMV infection were both indicated by public TCR beta signatures.

Study-wide points: The study found HLA-C-restricted CMV-specific TCR beta clonotypes dominating the ex vivo response. Accumulated public TCR beta family frequency recognized individuals carrying CMV together with the relevant HLA.

J gave up 6 bases and V 6 bases, and 4 bases lay outside the gene matches. The CDR3 is 15 amino acids. TCRdb re-called the reads with MiXCR, one entry per CDR3 protein. Among roughly 77,000 distinct CDR3 sequences listed, over 3.5% were seen once. This clonotype was seen at least ten times. What it binds is unknown. The V gene is TRBV12-3 or TRBV12-4, the J gene TRBJ2-2, with 13 bases aligning to TRBD2. The clonotype originates from a human donor in good health (CMV status not recorded). Some clones in this sample may be carry-over from other donors' samples. The sequencing sample was made of PBMCs. The CDR3 is CASSPTSGGAGELFF. The CDR3 DNA follows: TGTGCCAGCAGCCCTACTAGCGGGGGGGCCGGGGAGCTGTTTTTT.